These T cell receptor beta chains were read from a single sample in a study of cytomegalovirus exposure and HLA in healthy donors. Sequencing was performed with immunoSEQ multiplex PCR; in TCRdb, only in-frame clones are kept and a portion is missing. The sample carries 100,000 to 120,000 clones, 88% recorded once. Sequences were obtained from PBMCs. The receptors originated from a woman aged 30 to 39 in good health and CMV-seropositive. Both conserved end residues are trimmed from each CDR3.

j_gene: TRBJ2-1; v_gene: TRBV5-1; CDR3aa: ASSPTSGSSYNEQF
j_gene: TRBJ1-1; v_gene: TRBV4-1; CDR3aa: ASSPGGYDTEAF
j_gene: TRBJ1-1; v_gene: TRBV28; CDR3aa: ASSLTGVSTEAF
j_gene: TRBJ1-4; v_gene: TRBV5-1; CDR3aa: ASSLDYPPEKLF
j_gene: TRBJ1-1; v_gene: TRBV5-7; CDR3aa: ASSSTGSSEAF
j_gene: TRBJ2-3; v_gene: TRBV30; CDR3aa: AWATLAGQVDTQY
j_gene: TRBJ2-7; v_gene: TRBV28; CDR3aa: ASTQGSGGAYEQY
j_gene: TRBJ2-5; v_gene: TRBV10-2; CDR3aa: ASSPGVQQETQY
j_gene: TRBJ1-2; v_gene: TRBV9; CDR3aa: ASSLAGGGDGYT
j_gene: TRBJ2-5; v_gene: TRBV9; CDR3aa: ASSARGSRGETQY
j_gene: TRBJ2-5; v_gene: TRBV5-1; CDR3aa: ASSYSQETQY
j_gene: TRBJ2-7; v_gene: TRBV18; CDR3aa: ASSPRISGGREQY
j_gene: TRBJ2-7; v_gene: TRBV6-5; CDR3aa: ASSRDRVGEQY
j_gene: TRBJ2-5; v_gene: TRBV4-3; CDR3aa: ASSQVWTSGRAETQY
j_gene: TRBJ2-7; v_gene: TRBV5-1; CDR3aa: ASSLIQGPYEQY
j_gene: TRBJ2-3; v_gene: TRBV18; CDR3aa: ASSPQGLGTDTQY
j_gene: TRBJ1-5; v_gene: TRBV2; CDR3aa: ASRGGQGSNQPQH
j_gene: TRBJ2-2; v_gene: TRBV4-3; CDR3aa: ASSQRGLGLGTGELF
j_gene: TRBJ2-7; v_gene: TRBV6-6; CDR3aa: ASTNGASYEQY
j_gene: TRBJ1-2; v_gene: TRBV2; CDR3aa: ASSESLDRPHNYGYT
j_gene: TRBJ2-7; v_gene: TRBV7-2; CDR3aa: ASSLREGAPYEQY
j_gene: TRBJ2-5; v_gene: TRBV5-1; CDR3aa: ASSPGQQWETQY
j_gene: TRBJ2-7; v_gene: TRBV6-1; CDR3aa: ASSALAGVDRRGEQY
j_gene: TRBJ2-7; v_gene: TRBV4-3; CDR3aa: ASSQDRGGPYEQY
j_gene: TRBJ2-1; v_gene: TRBV27; CDR3aa: ASSQPSGSLTQQF
j_gene: TRBJ1-2; v_gene: TRBV5-5; CDR3aa: ASSPGGRNYGYT
j_gene: TRBJ1-2; v_gene: TRBV6-5; CDR3aa: ASSPDSNYGYT
j_gene: TRBJ2-5; v_gene: TRBV11-1; CDR3aa: ASSRSGGALETQY
j_gene: TRBJ2-3; v_gene: TRBV6-1; CDR3aa: ASSGLAGRSDTQY
j_gene: TRBJ2-3; v_gene: TRBV2; CDR3aa: ASRIGTGIPTTDTQY
j_gene: TRBJ2-5; v_gene: TRBV11-2; CDR3aa: ASSLDWGTSGRTGETQY
j_gene: TRBJ2-7; v_gene: TRBV5-6; CDR3aa: ASSLIPGSTYEQY
j_gene: TRBJ1-2; v_gene: TRBV30; CDR3aa: AWNPGQGGGYT
j_gene: TRBJ2-4; v_gene: TRBV5-6; CDR3aa: ASSFGLAGVAKNIQY
j_gene: TRBJ2-5; v_gene: TRBV6-1; CDR3aa: ASSGTGEASETQY
j_gene: TRBJ2-7; v_gene: TRBV7-3; CDR3aa: ASSLSPTSGSSHEQY
j_gene: TRBJ2-7; v_gene: TRBV11-2; CDR3aa: ASSLDSGTSRYEQY
j_gene: TRBJ2-3; v_gene: TRBV4-3; CDR3aa: ASSRRLAQDTQY
j_gene: TRBJ2-3; v_gene: TRBV7-9; CDR3aa: ASSLRVTSTDTQY
j_gene: TRBJ2-3; v_gene: TRBV6-5; CDR3aa: ASSSRDTDPTDTQY
j_gene: TRBJ2-5; v_gene: TRBV6-1; CDR3aa: ASETSGGAQETQY
j_gene: TRBJ2-2; v_gene: TRBV7-2; CDR3aa: ASSLDPQGNTGELF